This T cell receptor beta chain was found in a study of a mutant IDH1 vaccine in newly diagnosed glioma. The time point denotes: week 5, during vaccination. Alongside topical imiquimod, each dose of vaccine comprised 300 ug of mutant IDH1 20-mer peptide. Clones were sequenced by immunoSEQ multiplex PCR, and TCRdb holds only the in-frame ones, with some missing. The repertoire includes about 54,000 clones, about 80% of them detected once, and 3% to 4% sits in the top ten. With regard to this clone: What it recognizes is unknown.

Germline CDR1 and CDR2: MNHEY and SMNVEV (reference sequence). V shed 0 bases and J shed 3 bases, with 6 bases lying between them. The CDR3 loop spans 14 amino acids. The V call is TRBV27, the J call TRBJ2-1, with unresolved D. The source was PBMCs, collected from a glioma patient whose treatment included an IDH1 peptide vaccine. This TCR derives from a man aged 25-40 years with glioma. CDR3 amino acids: CASSLSVGYNEQFF. CDR3 DNA sequence: TGTGCCAGCAGTTTATCGGTGGGCTACAATGAGCAGTTCTTC.